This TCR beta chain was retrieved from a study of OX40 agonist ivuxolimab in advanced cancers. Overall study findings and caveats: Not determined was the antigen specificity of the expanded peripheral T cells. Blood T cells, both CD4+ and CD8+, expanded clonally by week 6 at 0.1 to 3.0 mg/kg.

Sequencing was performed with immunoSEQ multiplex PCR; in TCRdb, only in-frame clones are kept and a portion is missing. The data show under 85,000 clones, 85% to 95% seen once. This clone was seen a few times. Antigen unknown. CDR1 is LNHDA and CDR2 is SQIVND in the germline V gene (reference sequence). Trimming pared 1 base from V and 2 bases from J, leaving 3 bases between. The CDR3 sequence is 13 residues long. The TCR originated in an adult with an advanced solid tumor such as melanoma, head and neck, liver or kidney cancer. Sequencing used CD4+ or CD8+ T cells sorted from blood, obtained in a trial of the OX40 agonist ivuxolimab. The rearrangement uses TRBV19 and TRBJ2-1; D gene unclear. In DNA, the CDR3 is TGTGCCAGTAGTATAGGGACCTACAATGAGCAGTTCTTC. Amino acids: CASSIGTYNEQFF.